These T cell receptor beta chains were read from a single sample in a study of T cell repertoires in cytomegalovirus infection. Each CDR3 protein is one row after TCRdb ran MiXCR on the reads. The sample has a few hundred thousand distinct CDR3 sequences, roughly 15% seen once. Input material: PBMCs. The source is a human donor in good health (CMV status not recorded). Some clones in this sample may be carry-over from other donors' samples. The CDR3 runs from the conserved cysteine through the conserved F or W. D genes are given only for firm matches. Rows may omit the clone size; those that give it use once, few, many or a size class.

v_call,clone_size,d_call,j_call,cdr3_aa,cdr3_nt
TRBV7-8,many,-,TRBJ1-2,CASSLALGENGYTF,TGTGCCAGCAGCTTAGCGTTAGGGGAGAATGGCTACACCTTC
TRBV7-2,many,TRBD1,TRBJ2-5,CASSFDRVVETQYF,TGTGCCAGCAGCTTTGACAGGGTAGTAGAGACCCAGTACTTC
TRBV7-2,many,TRBD2,TRBJ2-7,CASRSGTPMYEQYF,TGTGCCAGCAGGAGCGGGACTCCAATGTACGAGCAGTACTTC
TRBV7-2,many,TRBD2,TRBJ2-2,CASSLHRPGLAGGPGELFF,TGTGCCAGCAGCCTCCACCGACCCGGACTAGCGGGGGGGCCGGGGGAGCTGTTTTTT
TRBV28,-,-,TRBJ2-1,CASSLRAVNEQFF,TGTGCCAGCAGTTTACGGGCAGTCAATGAGCAGTTCTTC
TRBV7-9,many,-,TRBJ1-1,CASRRDALGTEAFF,TGTGCCAGCAGGCGGGACGCCCTGGGCACTGAAGCTTTCTTT
TRBV7-9,-,-,TRBJ2-2,CASSFETGELFF,TGTGCCAGCAGCTTCGAAACCGGGGAGCTGTTTTTT
TRBV20-1,few,-,TRBJ1-2,CSAPDQQGLRGYTF,TGCAGTGCCCCCGATCAACAAGGGTTGAGAGGCTACACCTTC
TRBV27,many,-,TRBJ1-5,CASSLGRGHGQPQHF,TGTGCCAGCAGTTTAGGAAGGGGTCACGGTCAGCCCCAGCATTTT
TRBV20-1,once,-,TRBJ2-3,CSAPLGGRTDTQYF,TGCAGTGCCCCACTGGGGGGGCGCACAGATACGCAGTATTTT
TRBV7-8,many,-,TRBJ1-6,CASSLRTDNSPLHF,TGTGCCAGCAGCTTAAGGACAGATAATTCACCCCTCCACTTT
TRBV19,many,TRBD2,TRBJ2-1,CASSIVEAGVNEQFF,TGTGCCAGTAGTATAGTTGAAGCGGGAGTCAATGAGCAGTTCTTC
TRBV28,few,-,TRBJ2-1,CASSQGREWRQFF,TGTGCCAGCAGCCAGGGGCGGGAGTGGCGGCAGTTCTTC
TRBV7-2,many,TRBD1,TRBJ1-2,CASSQDRGRGYGYTF,TGTGCCAGCAGCCAAGACAGGGGGCGCGGGTATGGCTACACCTTC
TRBV4-1,many,-,TRBJ2-5,CASSLFSGETQYF,TGCGCCAGCAGCCTCTTCTCTGGAGAGACCCAGTACTTC
TRBV12-3/TRBV12-4,many,-,TRBJ1-4,CASSSDTEVEKLFF,TGTGCCAGCAGTTCCGACACCGAGGTGGAAAAACTGTTTTTT
TRBV2,-,TRBD1,TRBJ1-4,CASSLGQAAEKLFF,TGTGCCAGCAGCTTGGGACAGGCGGCCGAAAAACTGTTTTTT
TRBV27,few,-,TRBJ2-1,CASSPTRERGNEQFF,TGTGCCAGCAGTCCAACTAGGGAAAGGGGGAATGAGCAGTTCTTC
TRBV2,-,-,TRBJ1-2,CASSEFTELHTF,TGTGCCAGCAGTGAATTTACAGAACTTCACACCTTC
TRBV25-1,-,-,TRBJ2-2,CASSFGYTGELFF,TGTGCCAGCAGTTTTGGGTACACCGGGGAGCTGTTTTTT
TRBV7-6,many,TRBD1,TRBJ1-6,CASSLGTGASPLHF,TGTGCCAGCAGCCTGGGGACAGGGGCATCACCCCTCCACTTT
TRBV12-3/TRBV12-4,-,TRBD2,TRBJ2-7,CASTLAKLAGASPGEQYF,TGTGCCAGCACCCTAGCTAAACTAGCGGGGGCCTCTCCTGGCGAGCAGTACTTC
TRBV3-1,-,-,TRBJ2-2,CASRDGGPRELFF,TGTGCCAGCAGGGATGGGGGCCCCCGGGAGCTGTTTTTT
TRBV5-6,-,TRBD1,TRBJ2-5,CASSLGYRGRGETQYF,TGTGCCAGCAGTCTTGGTTACAGGGGGCGCGGAGAGACCCAGTACTTC
TRBV10-3,few,-,TRBJ2-3,CAISVGDTDTQYF,TGTGCCATCAGTGTAGGAGATACAGATACGCAGTATTTT
TRBV6-2/TRBV6-3,many,-,TRBJ2-7,CASRDPSNEQYF,TGTGCCAGCAGAGACCCTAGCAACGAGCAGTACTTC
TRBV7-8,many,-,TRBJ1-5,CASSLARQVFNQPQHF,TGTGCCAGCAGCTTAGCTCGACAGGTCTTCAATCAGCCCCAGCATTTT
TRBV19,few,-,TRBJ1-2,CASRGGDRGYTF,TGTGCCAGTAGGGGAGGCGACCGGGGCTACACCTTC
TRBV15,few,-,TRBJ1-6,CATSSIWGDSPLHF,TGTGCCACCAGCAGTATATGGGGCGATTCACCCCTCCACTTT
TRBV6-1,many,-,TRBJ2-1,CASSQRDEQFF,TGTGCCAGCAGCCAACGGGATGAGCAGTTCTTC